The following is a TCR beta chain sequence with its context. Its matching antigen is unknown. CDR3 length equals 14 residues. The V gene's germline CDR1 is WNHNN and CDR2 SYGVQD (reference sequence). V shed 6 bases, J shed 6 bases, and the junction held 7 bases outside the gene matches. The data derive from a study of shared clonotypes between healthy human individuals. Deep-level running was used for the assay. TCRdb's table, derived via immunoSEQ multiplex PCR, lists solely in-frame clones and lacks some. The sample shows approximately 330,000 clones, less than 85% of them seen only once. General study findings and limits: It was expected that sequencing depth would affect clonotype sharing among donors.

The V and J genes are TRBV10-1 and TRBJ2-4, with 8 bases identical to TRBD1. The origin of this receptor is a young man in good health. Sample: memory CD4+ T cells sorted from blood. Indicated subset: CD45RA-negative fraction. In DNA form, the CDR3 reads TGCGCCAGCAGCCGAGACAGGGGTAGAAACATTCAGTACTTC. This encodes CASSRDRGRNIQYF.